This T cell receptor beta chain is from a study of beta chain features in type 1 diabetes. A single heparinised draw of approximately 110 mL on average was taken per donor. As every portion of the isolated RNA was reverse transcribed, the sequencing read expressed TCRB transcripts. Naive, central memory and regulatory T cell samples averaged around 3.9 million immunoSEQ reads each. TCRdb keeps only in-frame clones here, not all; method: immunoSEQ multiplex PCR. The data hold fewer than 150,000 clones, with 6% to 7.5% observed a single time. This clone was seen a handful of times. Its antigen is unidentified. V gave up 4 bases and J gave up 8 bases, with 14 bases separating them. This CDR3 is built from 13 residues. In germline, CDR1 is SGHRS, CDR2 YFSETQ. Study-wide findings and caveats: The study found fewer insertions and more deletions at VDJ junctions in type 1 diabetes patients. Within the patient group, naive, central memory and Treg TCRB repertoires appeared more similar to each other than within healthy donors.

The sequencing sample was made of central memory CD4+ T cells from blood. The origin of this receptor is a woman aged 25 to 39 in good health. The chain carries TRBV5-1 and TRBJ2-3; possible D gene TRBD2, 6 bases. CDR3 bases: TGCGCCAGCAGCCCCACGGGGGAAGGTACGCAGTATTTT. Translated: CASSPTGEGTQYF.